This T cell receptor (beta chain) comes out of a study of blood T cells in healthy people across ages (dated by TCRdb to between 2014 and 2017). Background for the entire study: In model experiments, roughly one uniquely barcoded TCR beta cDNA molecule per two T cells was captured by template switching. Using the same blood draw, the study looked at two additional independent replicas of 1 million unique cDNA reads for two donors, one aged 18 to 29 and the other aged 80 or older. To avoid experimental bias, donors of different ages were randomly spread across the sequencing lanes. Using deep sequencing normalized with unique cDNA molecular identifiers, the study measured how TCR beta repertoire diversity changes with age. The donors were split into four age groups: young (average about 16 years), middle-aged (about 40), aged (about 56) and long-lived (over 80). Beyond this particular receptor, the publication reports: Estimates of total diversity based on one million sequenced T cells were considered lower bounds and underestimates. Observed TCR beta diversity correlated strongly with the percentage of naive T cells measured by flow cytometry. Because donor CMV infection status was unknown, age-related changes in expanded clonotypes were potentially confounded. The long-lived group showed more naive CD4+ T cells, fewer expanded clones and increased TCR diversity than the aged group, suggesting age selection. Observed TCR beta diversity per million T cells fell roughly linearly with age, and a significant reduction was already apparent by age approximately 41. Bulk unsorted PBMC profiling prevented conclusive comparison of naive and antigen-experienced compartments.

Donors were roughly 40 systemically healthy Caucasian individuals from Russia aged roughly 6 to 90 years. Each donor gave 8 to 10 milliliters of peripheral blood, drawn into EDTA-treated Vacutainer tubes. Ficoll-Paque density-gradient centrifugation was used to isolate PBMCs, with at least 6.5 million per sample. Total RNA was extracted from PBMCs with Trizol reagent, with at least 5 micrograms obtained per sample. For every donor, flow cytometry on a PBMC aliquot measured the percentage of naive CD45RAhigh/CD27high T cells. The germline V end is reduced by 3 bases and the J end by 7 bases; junction bases left unmatched: 4. There are 14 amino acids in the CDR3, from cysteine to phenylalanine inclusive. The DNA shown is the 42-base CDR3, in frame from base 1. From the germline V gene (reference sequence), CDR1 is DFQATT and CDR2 is SNEGSKA. Libraries were constructed by 5' RACE. Sequenced on an Illumina HiSeq 2500. A second 7 to 11 cycle PCR used a sample-barcoded 5' primer and a J-beta primer mix. Each TCR beta cDNA molecule received a unique molecular identifier from a template-switch 5' adaptor carrying 12 random nucleotides. Each sample yielded at least 2.5 million CDR3-containing paired-end reads. First-strand cDNA synthesis was performed from all RNA using the Mint cDNA synthesis kit, with priming by a TRBC-specific oligonucleotide. All cDNA was treated with uracil-DNA glycosylase and then went through a first 18-cycle PCR with the universal primers M1SS and BC2_uni_R. Per the authors' processing: Normalization of each sample was performed by random selection of 1 million high-quality reads, each carrying a distinct molecular identifier. Instead of being binned into consensus sequences, reads with shared molecular identifiers were discarded. MiTCR, set to a Q25 quality threshold and the strictest error-elimination algorithm, was used for CDR3 identification, clonotype clustering and error correction. A nonparametric unseen species model with Euler transformation was used to estimate a lower bound on total TCR beta diversity. Clones were called with MiXCR by TCRdb after fastp trimmed the public reads at Q25, and only in-frame beta chains were retained. Each entry merges the rows of one CDR3 protein and shows their most common DNA and genes. TCRdb, not the authors, supplied the V and J calls. The sample table holds hundreds of thousands of distinct CDR3 sequences, of which approximately 44% were seen once. The biggest ten clones account for around 21% of the sample.

In regard to this clonotype: It lacks a known antigen. Per-base qualities were not stored, and no clone one base away is much larger.

The chain is assembled from TRBV20-1 and TRBJ2-1, and TRBD1 matches 12 of the central bases. This sequence originates from a man aged 60 to 69 in good health. The sequenced sample consisted of blood. The nucleotide sequence reads as follows: TGCAGTGCTAGTAAGGGACAGGGGGCGAATGAGCAGTTCTTC. Its protein product is CSASKGQGANEQFF.